This T cell receptor (beta chain) derives from a study of blood T cell repertoires in COVID-19 (dated by TCRdb to the early 2020s). Looking at the study overall: Collaborator samples came from the United States, Italy and Spain and covered acute and convalescent phases of COVID-19. Samples were obtained from the ongoing ImmuneRACE study (first 160 participants) and from about 1,300 subjects provided by 6 global collaborators. Subjects who had been exposed to COVID-19, were actively infected with it, or had recovered from it provided the deeply sampled blood TCRbeta repertoires that made up the dataset. Nearly every sample came with metadata listing a de-identified subject ID, COVID-19 status, age in years and sex. The repertoires were released in a freely available public database meant as a resource for research on the immune response to SARS-CoV-2. Where HLA class I and class II types were available, the types were taken from metadata supplied by the sample provider, not from assay-based typing. The material from the prospective study consisted of cDNA or gDNA derived from T cells, B-cell-depleted T cells, or PBMCs.

On the study overall, not on this receptor specifically: Clinical and demographic metadata were provided uncurated, with the amount varying by source and participant.

The immunoSEQ Assay, a bias-controlled multiplex PCR, was used to amplify TCRbeta CDR3 regions from genomic DNA. In the paper's pipeline: Within the assay, amplification of reference gene primers was used to estimate how many nucleated cells each sample contained. To quantify the absolute abundance of each unique TCRbeta CDR3 rearrangement, sequence reads were collapsed and filtered. For each sample, productive Simpson clonality was calculated by taking the square root of Simpson's diversity index across productive rearrangements. Imported from immuneACCESS, the table was reduced by TCRdb to in-frame sequences with V and J called. These copies leave out some clones; in studies compared against another copy, an unresolved V gene accounts for under half, and the cause of the remainder is not known. V and J calls and clone size are given by that table; D and trimming were obtained from the DNA. The sample records 95,000 to 110,000 clones, around 90% of which are singletons. Of the sample, roughly 3.6% is held by the ten largest clones.

Comment on this clone: Its binding antigen is unknown. The sample holds no much larger clone one base away, and base qualities are not on file.

The germline V gene (reference sequence) provides CDR1 SGHKS and CDR2 YYEKEE. The junction carries 7 bases between V and J, which are trimmed by 3 bases and 0 bases respectively. The CDR3 has 14 amino acids, counting the end cysteine and phenylalanine. Only CDR3 DNA remains: 42 bases, in frame from the first base. Collaborating institutions collected whole blood in K2EDTA tubes following their own protocols. For TCRbeta analysis, collaborators shipped samples as frozen whole blood, isolated PBMCs, or DNA extracted from either of those sample types. In this chain, TRBV5-5 is recombined with TRBJ2-1, and possibly TRBD1, on 6 matching bases. Material: peripheral blood. The receptor comes from a woman in her fifties or sixties with acute or convalescent COVID-19. The CDR3 region: CASSWTVSYNEQFF. The DNA sequence follows: TGTGCCAGCAGCTGGACAGTCTCCTACAATGAGCAGTTCTTC.